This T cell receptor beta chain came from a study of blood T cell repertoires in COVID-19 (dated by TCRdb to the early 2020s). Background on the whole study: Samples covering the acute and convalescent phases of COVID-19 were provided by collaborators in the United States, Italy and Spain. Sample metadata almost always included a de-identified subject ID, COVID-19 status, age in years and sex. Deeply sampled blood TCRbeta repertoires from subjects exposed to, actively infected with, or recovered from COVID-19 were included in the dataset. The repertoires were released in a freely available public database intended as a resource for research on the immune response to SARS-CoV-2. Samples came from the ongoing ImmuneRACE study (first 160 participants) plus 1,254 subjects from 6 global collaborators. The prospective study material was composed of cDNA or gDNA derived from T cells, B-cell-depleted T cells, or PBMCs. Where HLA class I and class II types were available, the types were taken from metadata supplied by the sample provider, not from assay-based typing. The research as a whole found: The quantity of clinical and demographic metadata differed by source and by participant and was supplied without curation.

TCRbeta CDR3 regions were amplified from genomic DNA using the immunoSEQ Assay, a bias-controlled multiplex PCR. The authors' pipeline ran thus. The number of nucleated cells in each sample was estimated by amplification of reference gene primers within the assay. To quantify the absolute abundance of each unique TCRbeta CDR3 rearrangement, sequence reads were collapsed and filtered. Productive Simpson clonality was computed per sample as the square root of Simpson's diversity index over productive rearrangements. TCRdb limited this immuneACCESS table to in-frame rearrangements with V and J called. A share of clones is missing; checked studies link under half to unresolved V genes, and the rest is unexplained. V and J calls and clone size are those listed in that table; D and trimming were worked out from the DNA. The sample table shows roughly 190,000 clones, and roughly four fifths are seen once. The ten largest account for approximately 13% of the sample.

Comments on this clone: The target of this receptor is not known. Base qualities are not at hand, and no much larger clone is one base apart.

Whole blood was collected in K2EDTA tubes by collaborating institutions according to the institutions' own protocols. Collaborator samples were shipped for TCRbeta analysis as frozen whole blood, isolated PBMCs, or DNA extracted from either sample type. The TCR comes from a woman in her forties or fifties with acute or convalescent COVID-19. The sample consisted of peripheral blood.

The sequence in DNA is TGTGCCAGCAGGGTAGCGGGAGCGGGGCGAAATGAGCAGTTCTTC. Its protein product is CASRVAGAGRNEQFF. The V and J segments used are TRBV28 and TRBJ2-1, and 9 bases in between align with TRBD2. The V end gives up 6 bases and the J end 7 bases, leaving 10 bases in the junction not matched to a gene. CDR1 and CDR2, per the germline V gene, are MDHEN and SYDVKM. Including cysteine and phenylalanine, the CDR3 has 15 amino acids. Only the CDR3 DNA stays, 45 bases, in frame from base 1. Extended through the reference TRBV28 and TRBJ2-1 proteins, this CDR3 yields the full variable domain: DVKVTQSSRYLVKRTGEKVFLECVQDMDHENMFWYRQDPGLGLRLIYFSYDVKMKEKGDIPEGYSVSREKKERFSLILESASTNQTSMYLCASRVAGAGRNEQFFGPGTRLTVL.